The sample holds many counts of the clone carrying this T cell receptor beta chain. What it recognizes is unknown. TCRdb re-called the multiplex PCR reads with MiXCR, one entry per CDR3 protein. The table has about 100,000 distinct CDR3 sequences, 21% seen once; the top ten hold under 1.5%. Breast cancer patients provided tissue from their axillary draining lymph nodes. These data come from a study of breast tumors, draining lymph nodes, adjacent tissues. The CDR3 extends over 14 amino acids. In germline, CDR1 is MNHEY, CDR2 SVGAGI. V gave up 2 bases and J gave up 4 bases, with 11 bases separating them. Study-level findings and limits: Tumors had less TCR diversity than lymph nodes, more than nontumor tissue. Tumor T cell lymph node origin was a supported hypothesis, not proven. The data were judged consistent with most tumor T cells coming from lymph node and expanding in tumor.

Material: axillary lymph node tissue. The TCR originated in a female donor with breast cancer. Some clones in this sample may be carry-over from other donors' samples. The chain combines TRBV6-5 with TRBJ1-2, with a weak D call TRBD1 (6 bases). Written as DNA, the CDR3 is TGTGCCAGCAGTTACACAACAGGGCTCTATGGCTACACCTTC. Amino acids: CASSYTTGLYGYTF.